Listed below are T cell receptor beta chains from one sample, sequenced in a study of T-cell memory formation after mild COVID-19. In TCRdb, the 5' RACE reads were re-called with MiXCR into one record per CDR3 protein. The sample shows some 40,000 distinct CDR3 sequences, roughly 9% of them seen only once. The material sequenced was PBMCs or a T cell subset sorted from them (not recorded which). The receptor source for this set is an adult woman who had mild COVID-19 (a few samples of this study predate the infection). Cell type and time point are not known. The CDR3 runs from the conserved cysteine through the conserved F or W. D genes are given only for firm matches. Clone sizes are given selectively: once, few, many, or a class where the clone is expanded.

D	V	size	J	DNA	CDR3
-	TRBV5-6	-	TRBJ1-1	TGTGCCAGCAGCTGGGGGGTGAACACTGAAGCTTTCTTT	CASSWGVNTEAFF
-	TRBV5-1	many	TRBJ2-5	TGCGCCAGCAGCTTGGAACATCTCGAGACCCAGTACTTC	CASSLEHLETQYF
TRBD1	TRBV24-1	few	TRBJ2-7	TGTGCCACCAGTGAAACTACGGGACAGTCATACGAGCAGTACTTC	CATSETTGQSYEQYF
TRBD1	TRBV24-1	-	TRBJ1-2	TGTGCCACCAGTGATCGTGGGGACAGTTCCTCAACCCTCTATGGCTACACCTTC	CATSDRGDSSSTLYGYTF
TRBD1	TRBV5-1	many	TRBJ2-7	TGCGCCAGCAGCCCGGACAGGGGAAGATACGAGCAGTACTTC	CASSPDRGRYEQYF
TRBD1	TRBV27	few	TRBJ2-7	TGTGCCAGCAGTGATGCAGGGGGCCGAGAGCAGTACTTC	CASSDAGGREQYF
TRBD1	TRBV6-6	many	TRBJ1-2	TGTGCCAGCAGCCCGACCGGACAGGCCTATGGCTACACCTTC	CASSPTGQAYGYTF
TRBD2	TRBV7-9	-	TRBJ2-2	TGTGCCAGCAGCTCTCCAGCGGGGGGGCCCACCGGGGAGCTGTTTTTT	CASSSPAGGPTGELFF
TRBD1	TRBV20-1	few	TRBJ1-5	TGCAGTGCGAGAGACAGGGAGGTACGATTGCCCCAGCATTTT	CSARDREVRLPQHF
TRBD1	TRBV15	-	TRBJ1-5	TGTGCCACCAGCAGAGCAACAGGGGCCGACCAAGGAAGGCAGCCCCAGCATTTT	CATSRATGADQGRQPQHF
-	TRBV7-3	many	TRBJ2-2	TGTGCCAGCAGCCCCACGCCCTCTGGAGGGAACACCGGGGAGCTGTTTTTT	CASSPTPSGGNTGELFF
-	TRBV10-1	-	TRBJ2-1	TGCGCCAGCAGCCTAGGGACTTACCACCTCTACAATGAGCAGTTCTTC	CASSLGTYHLYNEQFF
TRBD2	TRBV6-6	few	TRBJ2-2	TGTGCCGGTTCCTTAGCGGGAGGGCCCGGGGAGCTGTTTTTT	CAGSLAGGPGELFF
-	TRBV7-2	-	TRBJ1-5	TGTGCCAGCAGCTTGGGGTATAATCAGCCCCAGCATTTT	CASSLGYNQPQHF
-	TRBV2	many	TRBJ2-7	TGTGCCAGCACCTCCAAGGGAGTAGTGAGCGAGCAGTACTTC	CASTSKGVVSEQYF
TRBD2	TRBV20-1	few	TRBJ2-5	TGCAGTGCTAGAGAACGGGGAGGGCCCTGGGAGACCCAGTACTTC	CSARERGGPWETQYF
-	TRBV20-1	few	TRBJ2-5	TGCAGTGGGTACCAAGAGACCCAGTACTTC	CSGYQETQYF
-	TRBV27	few	TRBJ1-1	TGTGCCAGCAGTTACCAGGCGTCCGGGAACACTGAAGCTTTCTTT	CASSYQASGNTEAFF
-	TRBV12-3/TRBV12-4	few	TRBJ1-1	TGTGCCAGCAGTTTAGAAGGGCCTCTCACTGAAGCTTTCTTT	CASSLEGPLTEAFF
-	TRBV12-3/TRBV12-4	-	TRBJ2-1	TGTGCCAGCAGTTTATCAGGGACCCTTTACAATGAGCAGTTCTTC	CASSLSGTLYNEQFF
TRBD1	TRBV19	-	TRBJ1-1	TGTGCCAGTAGTGTACGGGACAGGTCGAACACTGAAGCTTTCTTT	CASSVRDRSNTEAFF
TRBD2	TRBV20-1	many	TRBJ2-2	TGCAGTGCTATCCCCCGGGGGGCGAACACCGGGGAGCTGTTTTTT	CSAIPRGANTGELFF
TRBD1	TRBV5-1	many	TRBJ2-7	TGCGCCAGCAGCACATGGACAGGGCGCTCCTACGAGCAGTACTTC	CASSTWTGRSYEQYF
-	TRBV20-1	medium-sized	TRBJ2-6	TGCAGTGCTAGCAGGGGCGGCTCCTCTGGGGCCAACGTCCTGACTTTC	CSASRGGSSGANVLTF
-	TRBV7-9	-	TRBJ2-7	TGTGCCAGCACCAGGGGGGCTCGGGGCGAGCAGTACTTC	CASTRGARGEQYF
TRBD1	TRBV6-2/TRBV6-3	few	TRBJ2-1	TGTGCCAGCAGACAAGGGACAGGAGGTGAGCAGTTCTTC	CASRQGTGGEQFF
TRBD1	TRBV12-3/TRBV12-4	-	TRBJ1-1	TGTGCCAGCAGCCAGGGTGGACAGGGATGGTCAGCTTTCTTT	CASSQGGQGWSAFF
TRBD1	TRBV3-1	many	TRBJ1-2	TGTGCCAGCAGCCACCGACAGGGCCCTGGCTACACCTTC	CASSHRQGPGYTF
TRBD1	TRBV7-8	-	TRBJ1-6	TGTGCCAGCAGCCAACCGACAGGGGGCCATTCACCCCTCCACTTT	CASSQPTGGHSPLHF
TRBD1	TRBV24-1	-	TRBJ2-5	TGTGCCACCAGTCTGACCGGGACAGTCGAGACCCAGTACTTC	CATSLTGTVETQYF
TRBD1	TRBV27	many	TRBJ2-7	TGTGCCAGCAGTTTTATCGGACAGGCATACTACGAGCAGTACTTC	CASSFIGQAYYEQYF
TRBD1	TRBV5-1	few	TRBJ2-7	TGCGCCAGCAGCTCTGGGACAGCTACCTCCTACGAGCAGTACTTC	CASSSGTATSYEQYF
TRBD2	TRBV6-2/TRBV6-3	few	TRBJ2-7	TGTGCCAGCAGTTACGGGACTAGCGGGCGCTCCTACGAGCAGTACTTC	CASSYGTSGRSYEQYF
-	TRBV6-5	many	TRBJ2-5	TGTGCCAGCAGTCACCAACCACAAGAGACCCAGTACTTC	CASSHQPQETQYF
-	TRBV5-1	many	TRBJ1-2	TGCGCCAGCAGCTTGAGTGGGACCAACGATGGCTACACCTTC	CASSLSGTNDGYTF
-	TRBV15	-	TRBJ2-3	TGTGCCACCAGCATAGATCAGGGCTCGGATACGCAGTATTTT	CATSIDQGSDTQYF
-	TRBV7-2	few	TRBJ2-1	TGTGCCAGCAGCTTACTTGTTGTTCCTGGGTACAATGAGCAGTTCTTC	CASSLLVVPGYNEQFF
TRBD2	TRBV19	many	TRBJ2-7	TGTGCCTCAGCCTCGGGGGGAACCTACGAGCAGTACTTC	CASASGGTYEQYF
TRBD2	TRBV4-2	-	TRBJ2-1	TGTGCCAGCTCCAGTGGGACTAGCGGGAACAATGAGCAGTTCTTC	CASSSGTSGNNEQFF
-	TRBV10-3	few	TRBJ1-4	TGTGCCATCAGTCCGACCGGGGGGCAGTCCGCAACTAATGAAAAACTGTTTTTT	CAISPTGGQSATNEKLFF
TRBD1	TRBV7-2	many	TRBJ2-3	TGTGCCAGCAGCTTAACAGGGGGCACAGATACGCAGTATTTT	CASSLTGGTDTQYF
TRBD2	TRBV24-1	many	TRBJ2-7	TGTGCCACCAGTGATTTGTCCCCGAGCGGGGGTTTCGAGCAGTACTTC	CATSDLSPSGGFEQYF